This is a list of T cell receptor beta chains from one sample in a study of tumor-infiltrating lymphocytes in primary liver carcinoma. TCRdb redid the calling of the multiplex PCR reads with MiXCR, one entry per CDR3 protein. The sample carries about 35,000 distinct CDR3 sequences, over 65% recorded once. The sample comprised liver tumor tissue from sampling region 4. These receptors originate from a man aged 40-49 years with primary liver carcinoma and hepatitis B virus infection. Each CDR3 is given without its conserved first and last residue.

V gene,J gene,CDR3 protein
TRBV4-1,TRBJ2-5,ASSHTGQSQETQY
TRBV20-1,TRBJ1-6,SADRSSYNSPLH
TRBV28,TRBJ2-2,ASSFHNTGELF
TRBV28,TRBJ2-7,ASSLQGPVGQY
TRBV20-1,TRBJ1-4,NTPRDGEKLF
TRBV29-1,TRBJ2-2,SVDMTGAGELV
TRBV11-2,TRBJ2-7,AISLTLAGANEHY
TRBV2,TRBJ1-6,ASSEIQGVGSPPH
TRBV29-1,TRBJ2-1,SVLVSGHEQF
TRBV28,TRBJ2-4,ASSLVQGIGAKNIQY